This T cell receptor beta chain was identified in a study of T cells in Graves' hyperthyroidism and ophthalmopathy. Amplified TCR beta CDR3 regions derived from RNA transcripts. The HTBI set primed first-round TCR CDR3 RT-PCR. MiXCR, run by TCRdb on the multiplex PCR reads, gives a single entry per CDR3 protein. The sample holds 400,000 or so distinct CDR3 sequences, 12% to 15% seen once. There are many counts of this clonotype. The sample comprised blood. The receptor's source is a woman aged 55-70 years with Graves' ophthalmopathy.

CDR3 in amino acids: CSARDFAGVADTQYF. Here the CDR3 DNA reads TGCAGTGCTAGAGATTTCGCGGGAGTAGCCGATACGCAGTATTTT. This rearrangement joins TRBV20-1 to TRBJ2-3; 7 nucleotides line up with TRBD2. From germline, CDR1 is DFQATT and CDR2 SNEGSKA (reference sequence). The V segment lost 0 bases and the J segment 6 bases; nucleotides outside the gene matches: 9. This CDR3 is built from 15 residues.